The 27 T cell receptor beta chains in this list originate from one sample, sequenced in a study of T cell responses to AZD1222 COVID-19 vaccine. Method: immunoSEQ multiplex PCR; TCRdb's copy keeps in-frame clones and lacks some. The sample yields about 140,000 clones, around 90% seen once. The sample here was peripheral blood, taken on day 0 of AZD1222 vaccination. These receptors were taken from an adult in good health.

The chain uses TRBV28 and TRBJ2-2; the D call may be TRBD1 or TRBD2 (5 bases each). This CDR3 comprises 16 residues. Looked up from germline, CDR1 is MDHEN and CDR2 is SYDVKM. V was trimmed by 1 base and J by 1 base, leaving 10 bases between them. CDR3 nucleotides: TGTGCCAGCAGTTTATCCCGGGACGGGAACACCGGGGAGCTGTTTTTT. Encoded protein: CASSLSRDGNTGELFF.

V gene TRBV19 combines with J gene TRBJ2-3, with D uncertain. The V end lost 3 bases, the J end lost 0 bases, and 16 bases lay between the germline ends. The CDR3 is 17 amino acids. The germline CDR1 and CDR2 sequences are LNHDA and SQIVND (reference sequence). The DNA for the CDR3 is TGTGCCAGTAGTATTAATTCTTTTGCCTCGAGCACAGATACGCAGTATTTT. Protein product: CASSINSFASSTDTQYF.

The CDR3 DNA sequence: TGTGCCAGCTCACAAGGGGCTGCTTCCTACGAGCAGTACTTC. Its protein is CASSQGAASYEQYF. The chain joins TRBV18 to TRBJ2-7; D possibly corresponds to TRBD1 (5 bases). The CDR3 is 14 residues long. Trimming took off 4 bases at V and 1 base at J, with 11 bases between the two ends. The germline CDR1 and CDR2 sequences are KGHSH and LQKENI.

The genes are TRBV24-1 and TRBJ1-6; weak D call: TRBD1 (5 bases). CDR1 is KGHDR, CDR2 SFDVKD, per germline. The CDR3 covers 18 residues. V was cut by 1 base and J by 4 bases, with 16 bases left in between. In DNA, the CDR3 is TGTGCCACCAGTGATTTTGGGCAGGGTGGGGGTTATAATTCACCCCTCCACTTT. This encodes CATSDFGQGGGYNSPLHF.

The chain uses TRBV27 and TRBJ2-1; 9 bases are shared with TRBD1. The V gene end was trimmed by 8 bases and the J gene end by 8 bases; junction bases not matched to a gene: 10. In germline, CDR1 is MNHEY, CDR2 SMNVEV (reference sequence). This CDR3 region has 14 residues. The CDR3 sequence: CASAGPGQGYEQFF. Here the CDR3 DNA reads TGTGCCAGCGCGGGGCCGGGACAGGGATATGAGCAGTTCTTC.

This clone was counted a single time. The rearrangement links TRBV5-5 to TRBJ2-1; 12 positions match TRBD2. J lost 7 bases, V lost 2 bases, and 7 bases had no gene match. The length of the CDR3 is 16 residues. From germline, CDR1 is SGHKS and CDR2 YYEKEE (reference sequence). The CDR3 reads CASSLDLAGGVNEQFF. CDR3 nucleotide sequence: TGTGCCAGCAGCTTAGACCTAGCGGGAGGGGTAAATGAGCAGTTCTTC.

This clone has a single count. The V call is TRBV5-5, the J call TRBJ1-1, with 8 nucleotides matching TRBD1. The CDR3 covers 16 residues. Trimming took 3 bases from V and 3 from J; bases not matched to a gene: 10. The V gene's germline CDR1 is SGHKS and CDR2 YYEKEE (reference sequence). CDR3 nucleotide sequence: TGTGCCAGCAGCTGGAGCCCAGGGGGCGCGGACACTGAAGCTTTCTTT. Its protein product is CASSWSPGGADTEAFF. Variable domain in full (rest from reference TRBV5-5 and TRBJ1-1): DAGVTQSPTHLIKTRGQQVTLRCSPISGHKSVSWYQQVLGQGPQFIFQYYEKEERGRGNFPDRFSARQFPNYSSELNVNALLLGDSALYLCASSWSPGGADTEAFFGQGTRLTVV.

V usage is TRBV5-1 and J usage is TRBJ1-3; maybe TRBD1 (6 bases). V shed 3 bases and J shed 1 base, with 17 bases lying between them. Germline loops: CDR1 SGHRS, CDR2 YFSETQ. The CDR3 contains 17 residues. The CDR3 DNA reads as TGCGCCAGCAGCTGGGCACAGGGTTCTGCTTCTGGAAACACCATATATTTT. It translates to CASSWAQGSASGNTIYF.

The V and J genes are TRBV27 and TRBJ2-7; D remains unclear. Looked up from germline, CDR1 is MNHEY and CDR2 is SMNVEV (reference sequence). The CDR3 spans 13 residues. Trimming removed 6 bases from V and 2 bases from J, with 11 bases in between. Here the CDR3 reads CASSLKATYEQYF. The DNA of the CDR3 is TGTGCCAGCAGCCTAAAAGCCACCTACGAGCAGTACTTC.

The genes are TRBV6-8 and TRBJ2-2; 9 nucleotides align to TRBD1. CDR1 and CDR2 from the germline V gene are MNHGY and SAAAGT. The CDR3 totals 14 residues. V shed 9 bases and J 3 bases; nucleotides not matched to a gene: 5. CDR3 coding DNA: TGTGCCAGTAAAAGGGACAGGGACACCGGGGAGCTGTTTTTT. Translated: CASKRDRDTGELFF.

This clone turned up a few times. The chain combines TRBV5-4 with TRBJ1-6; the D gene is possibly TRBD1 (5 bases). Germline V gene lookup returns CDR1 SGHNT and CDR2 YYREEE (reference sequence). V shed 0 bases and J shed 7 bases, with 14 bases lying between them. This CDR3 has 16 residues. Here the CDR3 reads CASSLARGRWNSPLHF. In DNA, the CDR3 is TGTGCCAGCAGCTTGGCCCGGGGGAGGTGGAATTCACCCCTCCACTTT.

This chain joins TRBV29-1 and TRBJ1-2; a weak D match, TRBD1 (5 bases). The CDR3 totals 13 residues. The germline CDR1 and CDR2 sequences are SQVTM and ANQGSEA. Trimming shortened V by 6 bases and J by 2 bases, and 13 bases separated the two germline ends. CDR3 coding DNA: TGCAGCGTGGCCCAGACAGTAAACTATGGCTACACCTTC. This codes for CSVAQTVNYGYTF.

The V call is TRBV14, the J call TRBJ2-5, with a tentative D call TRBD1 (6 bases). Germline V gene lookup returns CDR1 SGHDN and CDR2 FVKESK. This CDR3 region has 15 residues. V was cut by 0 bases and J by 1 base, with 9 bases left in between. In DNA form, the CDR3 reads TGTGCCAGCAGCCAAGATCAGGGGCCCCAAGAGACCCAGTACTTC. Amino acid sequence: CASSQDQGPQETQYF.

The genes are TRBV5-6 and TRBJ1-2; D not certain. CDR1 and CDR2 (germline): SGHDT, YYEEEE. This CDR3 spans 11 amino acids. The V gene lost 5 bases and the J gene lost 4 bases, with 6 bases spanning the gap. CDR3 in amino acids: CASSHGYGYTF. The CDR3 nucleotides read TGTGCCAGCAGTCACGGCTATGGCTACACCTTC.

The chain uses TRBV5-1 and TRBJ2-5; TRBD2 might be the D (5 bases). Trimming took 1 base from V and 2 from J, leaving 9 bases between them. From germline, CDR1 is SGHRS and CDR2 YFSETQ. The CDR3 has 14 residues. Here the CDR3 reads CASSLRGPQETQYF. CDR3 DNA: TGCGCCAGCAGCTTGCGGGGTCCACAAGAGACCCAGTACTTC. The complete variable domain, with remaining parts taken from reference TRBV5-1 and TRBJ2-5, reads KAGVTQTPRYLIKTRGQQVTLSCSPISGHRSVSWYQQTPGQGLQFLFEYFSETQRNKGNFPGRFSGRQFSNSRSEMNVSTLELGDSALYLCASSLRGPQETQYFGPGTRLLVL.

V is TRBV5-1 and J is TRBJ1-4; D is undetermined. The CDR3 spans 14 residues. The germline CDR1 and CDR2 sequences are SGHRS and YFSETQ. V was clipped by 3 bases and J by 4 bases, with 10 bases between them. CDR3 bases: TGCGCCAGCAGCTCCACTGTGGATAATGAAAAACTGTTTTTT. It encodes CASSSTVDNEKLFF.

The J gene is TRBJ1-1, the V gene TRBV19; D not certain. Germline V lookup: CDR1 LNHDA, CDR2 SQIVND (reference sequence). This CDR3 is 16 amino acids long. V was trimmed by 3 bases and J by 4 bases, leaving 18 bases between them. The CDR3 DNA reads TGTGCCAGTAGTATGGACCTAACTCGACCCGGCACTGAAGCTTTCTTT. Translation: CASSMDLTRPGTEAFF. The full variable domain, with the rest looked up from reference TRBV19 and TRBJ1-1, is DGGITQSPKYLFRKEGQNVTLSCEQNLNHDAMYWYRQDPGQGLRLIYYSQIVNDFQKGDIAEGYSVSREKKESFPLTVTSAQKNPTAFYLCASSMDLTRPGTEAFFGQGTRLTVV.

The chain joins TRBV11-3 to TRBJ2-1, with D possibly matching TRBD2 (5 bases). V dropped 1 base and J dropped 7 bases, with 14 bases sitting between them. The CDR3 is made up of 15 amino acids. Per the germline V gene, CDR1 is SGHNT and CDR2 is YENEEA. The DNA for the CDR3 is TGTGCCAGCAGCTTAGGCGCCGGACTTATGAATGAGCAGTTCTTC. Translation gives CASSLGAGLMNEQFF.

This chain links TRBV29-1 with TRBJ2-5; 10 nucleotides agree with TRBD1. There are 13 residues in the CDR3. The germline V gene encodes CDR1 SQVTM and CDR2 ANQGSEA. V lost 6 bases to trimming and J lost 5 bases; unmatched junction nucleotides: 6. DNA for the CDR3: TGCAGCGTGAGACAGGGGGCCGGGGAGACCCAGTACTTC. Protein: CSVRQGAGETQYF. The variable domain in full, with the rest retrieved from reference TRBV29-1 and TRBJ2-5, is SAVISQKPSRDICQRGTSLTIQCQVDSQVTMMFWYRQQPGQSLTLIATANQGSEATYESGFVIDKFPISRPNLTFSTLTVSNMSPEDSSIYLCSVRQGAGETQYFGPGTRLLVL.

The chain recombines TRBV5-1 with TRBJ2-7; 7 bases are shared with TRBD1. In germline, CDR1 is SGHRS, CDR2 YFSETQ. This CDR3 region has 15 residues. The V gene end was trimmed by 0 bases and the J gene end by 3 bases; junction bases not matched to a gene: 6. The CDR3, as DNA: TGCGCCAGCAGCTTGGAGGGACAGCAAGTCTACGAGCAGTACTTC. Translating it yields CASSLEGQQVYEQYF.

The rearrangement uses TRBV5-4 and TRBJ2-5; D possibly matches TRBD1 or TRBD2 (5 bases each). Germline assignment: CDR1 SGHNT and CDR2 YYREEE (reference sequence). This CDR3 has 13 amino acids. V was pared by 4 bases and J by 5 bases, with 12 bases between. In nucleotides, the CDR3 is TGTGCCAGCAGCAGGGACCGGCGGGAGACCCAGTACTTC. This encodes CASSRDRRETQYF.

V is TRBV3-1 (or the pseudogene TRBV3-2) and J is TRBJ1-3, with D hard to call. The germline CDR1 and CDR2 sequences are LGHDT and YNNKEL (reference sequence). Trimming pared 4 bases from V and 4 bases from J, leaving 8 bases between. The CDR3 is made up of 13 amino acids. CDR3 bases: TGTGCCAGCAGCCGGGCAGCAGGAAACACCATATATTTT. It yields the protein CASSRAAGNTIYF.

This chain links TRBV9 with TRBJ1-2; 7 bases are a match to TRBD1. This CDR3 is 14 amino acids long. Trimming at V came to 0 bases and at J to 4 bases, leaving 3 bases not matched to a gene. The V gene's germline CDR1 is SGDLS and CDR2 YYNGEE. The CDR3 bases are TGTGCCAGCAGCGTAGGGGCAGGGGGCTATGGCTACACCTTC. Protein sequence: CASSVGAGGYGYTF.

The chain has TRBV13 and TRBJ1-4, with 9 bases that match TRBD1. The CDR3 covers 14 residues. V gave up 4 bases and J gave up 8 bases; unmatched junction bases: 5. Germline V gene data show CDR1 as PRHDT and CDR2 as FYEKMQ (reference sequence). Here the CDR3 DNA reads TGTGCCAGCAGCTCCGGGACAGGGAACGAAAAACTGTTTTTT. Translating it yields CASSSGTGNEKLFF.

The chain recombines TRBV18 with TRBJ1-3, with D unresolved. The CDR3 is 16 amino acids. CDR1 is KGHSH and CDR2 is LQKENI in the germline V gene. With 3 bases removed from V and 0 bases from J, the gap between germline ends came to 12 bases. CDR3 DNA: TGTGCCAGCTCACCCCAACTTGCAAGCTCTGGAAACACCATATATTTT. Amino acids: CASSPQLASSGNTIYF.

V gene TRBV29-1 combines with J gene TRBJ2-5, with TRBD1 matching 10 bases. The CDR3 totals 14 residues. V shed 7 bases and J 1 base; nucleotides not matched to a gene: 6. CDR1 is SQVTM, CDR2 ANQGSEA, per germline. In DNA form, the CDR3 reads TGCAGCGCTGGGACAGGGGCTACCCAAGAGACCCAGTACTTC. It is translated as CSAGTGATQETQYF.

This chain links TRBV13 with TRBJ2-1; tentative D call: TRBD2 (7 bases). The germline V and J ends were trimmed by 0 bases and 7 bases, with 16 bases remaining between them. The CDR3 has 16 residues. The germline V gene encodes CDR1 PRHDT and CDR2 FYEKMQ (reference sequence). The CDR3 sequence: CASSLGRAGAMNEQFF. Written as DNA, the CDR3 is TGTGCCAGCAGCTTAGGGCGGGCGGGGGCAATGAATGAGCAGTTCTTC.